One sample yielded the 5 T cell receptor beta chains listed below, sequenced in a study of CD8 T cells in ankylosing spondylitis. From the 5' RACE reads, TCRdb called clonotypes with MiXCR, one entry per CDR3 protein. This table has hundreds of thousands of distinct CDR3 sequences, more than 25% appearing once. Input material: blood, either unsorted or a sorted T cell fraction (not recorded which). Receptors were obtained from a male donor with ankylosing spondylitis or in good health (not recorded which).

A few counts support this clonotype. V is TRBV5-6 and J is TRBJ2-5; perhaps TRBD2 as D (6 bases). The V gene's germline CDR1 is SGHDT and CDR2 YYEEEE. This CDR3 comprises 13 residues. Between the trimmed V and J ends, which lost 3 bases and 3 bases, there was a span of 9 bases. CDR3 DNA sequence: TGTGCCAGCAGCTCCCCGGGGGAAGAGACCCAGTACTTC. Its protein is CASSSPGEETQYF.

The chain employs TRBV12-3 or TRBV12-4 and TRBJ2-3, with D perhaps TRBD1 (6 bases). V lost 6 bases, J lost 3 bases, and 13 bases lay in between. CDR3 size: 14 residues. CDR3 nucleotides: TGTGCCAGCAGGGGGGCGATAGGAACAGATACGCAGTATTTT. As protein: CASRGAIGTDTQYF.

The rearrangement uses TRBV11-2 and TRBJ2-7, with TRBD1 identical over 7 bases. This CDR3 region has 14 residues. The V and J ends lost 6 bases and 3 bases, in that order; junction bases with no gene match: 8. The germline V gene has CDR1 SGHAT and CDR2 FQNNGV. As DNA, the CDR3 is TGTGCCAGCAGTCGCTCACAGGGGCGCTACGAGCAGTACTTC. Translated: CASSRSQGRYEQYF.

This clonotype was detected only a few times. The CDR3: CASSESPGASYEQYF. In DNA form, the CDR3 reads TGCGCCAGCAGTGAGTCTCCGGGGGCCTCCTACGAGCAGTACTTC. The V gene is TRBV10-1, the J gene TRBJ2-7; D could derive from TRBD1 or TRBD2 (6 bases each). This CDR3 has 15 amino acids. The ends were cut back, 0 bases at V and 0 bases at J, with 9 bases in the middle. The germline CDR1 and CDR2 sequences are WNHNN and SYGVQD (reference sequence).

This clonotype was seen a handful of times. The CDR3 DNA sequence: TGTGCCAGCAGTTTAGGGTTTAACAGAAGGGCAGATACGCAGTATTTT. Its protein product is CASSLGFNRRADTQYF. The V gene is TRBV12-3 or TRBV12-4, the J gene TRBJ2-3; D gene uncertain. Trimming cost V 1 base and J 4 bases, with 15 bases left between them. The CDR3 consists of 16 residues.